Listed here are 10 T cell receptor beta chains from one sample, sequenced in a study of shared clonotypes between healthy human individuals. Clones were sequenced by immunoSEQ multiplex PCR, and TCRdb holds only the in-frame ones, with some missing. In the table there are roughly 2,500,000 clones, approximately 93% of which are singletons. Material for sequencing was naive CD4+ T cells from PBMCs. The subset: CD45RA+ positively selected. The origin of the receptors is a man in his late teens or twenties in good health. Some clones in this sample may be carry-over from other donors' samples.

The V gene is TRBV27, the J gene TRBJ2-5, with D unresolved. Deletions cut 5 bases from V and 4 bases from J, with 14 bases between. This CDR3 has 14 residues. The germline V gene has CDR1 MNHEY and CDR2 SMNVEV (reference sequence). The CDR3 DNA reads TGTGCCAGCAGTCCGCGAGCCTATCTAGAGACCCAGTACTTC. Translating gives CASSPRAYLETQYF.

This clone was picked up a small number of times. J is TRBJ1-1 and V is TRBV5-4; 7 nucleotides align to TRBD1. The CDR3 length is 14 residues. CDR1 and CDR2 (germline): SGHNT, YYREEE (reference sequence). Trimming took 4 bases from V and 0 from J; bases not matched to a gene: 3. The CDR3 nucleotides are TGTGCCAGCAGCGAGGGACAGCTGAACACTGAAGCTTTCTTT. This sequence encodes CASSEGQLNTEAFF.

The chain is built from TRBV30 and TRBJ1-3; perhaps TRBD1 as D (6 bases). V dropped 2 bases and J dropped 5 bases, with 19 bases sitting between them. Germline values: CDR1 GTSNPN, CDR2 SVGIG (reference sequence). The length of the CDR3 is 16 residues. This chain's CDR3 is CAWSPRPGQRRNTIYF. The CDR3 DNA sequence: TGTGCCTGGAGTCCTCGGCCGGGACAAAGGAGAAACACCATATATTTT.

The J gene is TRBJ1-3, the V gene TRBV6-5; D uncertain. Deletions cut 8 bases from V and 0 bases from J, with 14 bases between. CDR1 MNHEY and CDR2 SVGAGI come from the germline V gene. The CDR3 covers 15 residues. The CDR3 nucleotides read TGTGCCAGCGCGAGAGGGTCCCCCTCTGGAAACACCATATATTTT. Translating it yields CASARGSPSGNTIYF.

The V and J genes are TRBV2 and TRBJ2-6; D is uncertain. Trimming removed 8 bases from V and 1 base from J, with 12 bases in between. Germline lookup yields CDR1 SNHLY and CDR2 FYNNEI. The CDR3 covers 15 residues. The CDR3 region is CASSLHFSGANVLTF. The CDR3 DNA reads as TGTGCCAGCTCCCTCCATTTTTCTGGGGCCAACGTCCTGACTTTC. Looking up the rest from reference TRBV2 and TRBJ2-6 gives the full variable domain: EPEVTQTPSHQVTQMGQEVILRCVPISNHLYFYWYRQILGQKVEFLVSFYNNEISEKSEIFDDQFSVERPDGSNFTLKIRSTKLEDSAMYFCASSLHFSGANVLTFGAGSRLTVL.

The rearrangement links TRBV2 to TRBJ2-1; 14 bases line up with TRBD2. CDR1 is SNHLY and CDR2 is FYNNEI in the germline V gene. V dropped 6 bases and J dropped 1; count of bases not matched to a gene: 5. CDR3 length equals 17 residues. The CDR3 region has the DNA TGTGCCAGCAGGGGGACTAGCGGGAGTGTATCCTACAATGAGCAGTTCTTC. It encodes CASRGTSGSVSYNEQFF.

This chain joins TRBV7-6 and TRBJ1-1, with unresolved D. Trimming removed 2 bases from V and 4 bases from J, with 5 bases in between. CDR1 and CDR2 from the germline V gene are SGHVS and FNYEAQ. The CDR3 runs 12 residues. CDR3 sequence (DNA): TGTGCCAGCAGCTTATGGGCCACTGAAGCTTTCTTT. Its translation is CASSLWATEAFF.

This clone showed up just once. The chain joins TRBV18 to TRBJ1-4; D ambiguous. In germline, CDR1 is KGHSH, CDR2 LQKENI. V lost 1 base and J 5 bases, leaving 11 bases between the germline ends. The CDR3 is 15 residues long. Written as DNA, the CDR3 is TGTGCCAGCTCACCACAGGGCCCGCCAAATGAAAAACTGTTTTTT. Residues: CASSPQGPPNEKLFF.

The chain couples TRBV7-2 to TRBJ2-1, with 7 bases aligning to TRBD2. V gave up 0 bases and J gave up 0 bases; unmatched junction bases: 8. The CDR3 runs to 18 residues. From germline, CDR1 is SGHTA and CDR2 FQGNSA. The CDR3 DNA is TGTGCCAGCAGCTTAGCAGGCGGGACTATTTTCTCCTACAATGAGCAGTTCTTC. This sequence encodes CASSLAGGTIFSYNEQFF.

The genes are TRBV15 and TRBJ2-7; D may be TRBD2 (6 bases). There are 14 residues in the CDR3. V lost 8 bases and J 7 bases, leaving 21 bases between the germline ends. The germline CDR1 and CDR2 sequences are LNHNV and YYDKDF (reference sequence). CDR3 DNA sequence: TGTGCCACCGGGGCGGCGGTCTCGGGGAGGGAGCAGTACTTC. This gives the protein CATGAAVSGREQYF.